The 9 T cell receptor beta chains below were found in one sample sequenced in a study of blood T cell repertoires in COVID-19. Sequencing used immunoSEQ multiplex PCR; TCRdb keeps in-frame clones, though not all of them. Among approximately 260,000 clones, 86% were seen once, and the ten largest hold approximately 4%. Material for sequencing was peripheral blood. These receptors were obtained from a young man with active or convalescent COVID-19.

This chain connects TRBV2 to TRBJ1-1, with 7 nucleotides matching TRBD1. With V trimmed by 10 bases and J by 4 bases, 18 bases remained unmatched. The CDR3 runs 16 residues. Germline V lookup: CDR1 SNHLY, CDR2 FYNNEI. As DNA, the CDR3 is TGTGCCACCGAGCCGACAGGGTATCGTGCGGGCACTGAAGCTTTCTTT. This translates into CATEPTGYRAGTEAFF.

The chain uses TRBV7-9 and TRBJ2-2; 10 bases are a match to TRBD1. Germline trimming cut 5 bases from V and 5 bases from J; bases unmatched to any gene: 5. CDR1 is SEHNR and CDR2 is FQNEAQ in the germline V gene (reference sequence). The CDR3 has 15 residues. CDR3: CASSADRGRTGELFF. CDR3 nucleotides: TGTGCCAGCAGCGCTGACAGGGGGCGAACCGGGGAGCTGTTTTTT.

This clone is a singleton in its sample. CDR3 DNA sequence: TGTGCCAGCAGTCGGAGAAGGGGTGAAGCTTTCTTT. Translating gives CASSRRRGEAFF. The chain recombines TRBV5-6 with TRBJ1-1; perhaps TRBD1 as D (5 bases). The V gene's germline CDR1 is SGHDT and CDR2 YYEEEE. Trimming shortened V by 5 bases and J by 7 bases, and 12 bases separated the two germline ends. The CDR3 is 12 residues long.

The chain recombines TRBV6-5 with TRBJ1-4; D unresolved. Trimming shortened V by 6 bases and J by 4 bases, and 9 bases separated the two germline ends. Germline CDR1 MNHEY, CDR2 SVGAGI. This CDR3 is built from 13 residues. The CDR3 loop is CASREDYNEKLFF. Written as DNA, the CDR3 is TGTGCCAGCAGAGAGGATTATAATGAAAAACTGTTTTTT.

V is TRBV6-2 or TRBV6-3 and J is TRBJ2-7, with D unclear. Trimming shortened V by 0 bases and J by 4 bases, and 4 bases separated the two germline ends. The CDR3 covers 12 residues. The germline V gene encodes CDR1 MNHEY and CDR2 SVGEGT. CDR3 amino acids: CASSYSEYEQYF. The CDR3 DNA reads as TGTGCCAGCAGTTACTCGGAGTACGAGCAGTACTTC.

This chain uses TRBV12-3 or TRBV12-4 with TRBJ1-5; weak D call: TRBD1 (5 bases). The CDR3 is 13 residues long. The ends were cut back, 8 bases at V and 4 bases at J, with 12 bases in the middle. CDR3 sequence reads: CASLGGENQPQHF. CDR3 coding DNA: TGTGCCAGCCTCGGGGGGGAAAATCAGCCCCAGCATTTT.

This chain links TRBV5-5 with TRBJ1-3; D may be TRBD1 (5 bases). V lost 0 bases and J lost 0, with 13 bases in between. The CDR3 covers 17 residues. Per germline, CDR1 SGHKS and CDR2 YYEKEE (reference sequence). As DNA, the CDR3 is TGTGCCAGCAGCTTGGATGGGACTTCCTACTCTGGAAACACCATATATTTT. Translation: CASSLDGTSYSGNTIYF.

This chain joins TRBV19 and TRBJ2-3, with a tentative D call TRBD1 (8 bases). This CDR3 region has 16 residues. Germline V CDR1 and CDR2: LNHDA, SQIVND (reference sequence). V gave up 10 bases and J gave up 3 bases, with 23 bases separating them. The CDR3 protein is CATTGGLPSATDTQYF. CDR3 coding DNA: TGTGCCACAACAGGGGGACTACCCTCGGCGACAGATACGCAGTATTTT.

CDR3 in DNA: TGTGCCAGTAGTATCGGGGGGGAGCAGTACTTC. Its translation: CASSIGGEQYF. The J gene is TRBJ2-7, the V gene TRBV19, with TRBD2 matching over 7 bases. With 3 bases clipped from V and 7 bases from J, the junction kept 0 bases outside the gene matches. The CDR3 length is 11 residues. Germline assignment: CDR1 LNHDA and CDR2 SQIVND (reference sequence). The full variable domain, with the rest looked up from reference TRBV19 and TRBJ2-7, is DGGITQSPKYLFRKEGQNVTLSCEQNLNHDAMYWYRQDPGQGLRLIYYSQIVNDFQKGDIAEGYSVSREKKESFPLTVTSAQKNPTAFYLCASSIGGEQYFGPGTRLTVT.